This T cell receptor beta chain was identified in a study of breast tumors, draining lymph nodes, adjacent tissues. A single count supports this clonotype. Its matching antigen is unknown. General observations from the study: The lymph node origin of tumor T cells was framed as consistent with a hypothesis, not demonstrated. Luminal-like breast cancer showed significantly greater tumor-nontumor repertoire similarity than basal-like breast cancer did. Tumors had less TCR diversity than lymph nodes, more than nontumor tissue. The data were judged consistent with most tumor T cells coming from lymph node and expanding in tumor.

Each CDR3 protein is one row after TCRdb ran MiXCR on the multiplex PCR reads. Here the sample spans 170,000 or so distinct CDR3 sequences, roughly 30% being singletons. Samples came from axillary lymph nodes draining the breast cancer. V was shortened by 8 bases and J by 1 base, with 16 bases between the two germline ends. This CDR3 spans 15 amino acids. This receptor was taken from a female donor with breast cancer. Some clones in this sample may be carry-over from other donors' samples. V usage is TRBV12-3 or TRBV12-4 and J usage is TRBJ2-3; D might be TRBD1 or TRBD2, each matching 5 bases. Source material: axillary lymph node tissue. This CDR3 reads CASYSGVGGTDTQYF. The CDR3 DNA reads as TGTGCCAGCTACTCGGGCGTGGGGGGCACAGATACGCAGTATTTT.